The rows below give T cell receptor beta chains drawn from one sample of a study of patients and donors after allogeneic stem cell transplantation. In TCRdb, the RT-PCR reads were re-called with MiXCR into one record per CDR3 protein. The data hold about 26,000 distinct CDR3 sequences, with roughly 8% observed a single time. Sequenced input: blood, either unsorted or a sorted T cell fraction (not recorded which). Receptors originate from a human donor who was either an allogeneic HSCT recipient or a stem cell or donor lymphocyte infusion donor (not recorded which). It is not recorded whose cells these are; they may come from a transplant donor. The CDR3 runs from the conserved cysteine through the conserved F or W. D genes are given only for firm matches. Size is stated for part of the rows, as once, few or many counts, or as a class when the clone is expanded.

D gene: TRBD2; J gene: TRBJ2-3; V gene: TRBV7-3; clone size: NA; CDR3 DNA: TGTGCCAGCAGCTTACAGCCTAGCGGGGACCAGACCGCAAGCACAGATACGCAGTATTTT; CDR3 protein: CASSLQPSGDQTASTDTQYF
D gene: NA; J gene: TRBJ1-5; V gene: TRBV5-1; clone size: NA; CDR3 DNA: TGCGCCAGCAGCTTGGCCGATTCCGGACACAGAAATCAGCCCCAGCATTTT; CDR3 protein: CASSLADSGHRNQPQHF
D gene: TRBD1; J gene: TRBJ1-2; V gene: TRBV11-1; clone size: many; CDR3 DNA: TGTGCCAGCAGCCAGACCGGACAGGCGGAGGGCTACACCTTC; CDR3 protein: CASSQTGQAEGYTF
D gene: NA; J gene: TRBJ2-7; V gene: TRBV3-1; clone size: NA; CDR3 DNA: TGTGCCAGCAGCCAAGCGGCCGTGACTGCCTACGAGCAGTACTTC; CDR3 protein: CASSQAAVTAYEQYF
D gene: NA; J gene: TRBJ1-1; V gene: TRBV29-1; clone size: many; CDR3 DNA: TGCAGCGTTGACAGGCCTGTTAACACTGAAGCTTTCTTT; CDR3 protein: CSVDRPVNTEAFF
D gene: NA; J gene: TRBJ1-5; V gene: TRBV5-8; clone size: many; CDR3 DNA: TGTGCCAGCAGCGGGGGCAGGGAAGGTCAGCCCCAGCATTTT; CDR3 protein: CASSGGREGQPQHF
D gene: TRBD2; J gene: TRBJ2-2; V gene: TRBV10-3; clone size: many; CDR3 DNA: TGTGCCAGCCGACTAGCGGGGGGGCCCGGGGAGCTGTTTTTT; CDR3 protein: CASRLAGGPGELFF
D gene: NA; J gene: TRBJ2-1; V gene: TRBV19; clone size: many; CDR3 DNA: TGTGCCAGTAGTATGGAGCGGAGCTCCTACAATGAGCAGTTCTTC; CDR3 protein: CASSMERSSYNEQFF
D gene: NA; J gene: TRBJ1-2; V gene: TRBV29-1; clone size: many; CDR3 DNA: TGCAGCGTTGTTAGGCAGGGACACTATGGCTACACCTTC; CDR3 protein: CSVVRQGHYGYTF
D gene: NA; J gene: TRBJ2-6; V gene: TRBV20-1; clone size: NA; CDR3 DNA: TGCAGTGCTAGAGATGGGGGCTCTGGGGCCAACGTCCTGACTTTC; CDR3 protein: CSARDGGSGANVLTF
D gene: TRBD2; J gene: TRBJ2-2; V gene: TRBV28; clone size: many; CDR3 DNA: TGTGCCAGCAGTTCCCTAGCGGGGGATGCCGGGGAGCTGTTTTTT; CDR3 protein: CASSSLAGDAGELFF
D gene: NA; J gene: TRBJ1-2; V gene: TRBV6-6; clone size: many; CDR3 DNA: TGTGCCAGCAGTTACTCACCCTCAGGGGGCTACACCTTC; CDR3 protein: CASSYSPSGGYTF
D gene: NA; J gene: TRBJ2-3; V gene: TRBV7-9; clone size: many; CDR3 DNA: TGTGCCAGCAGCTTATTTAGGAGCGGTAGCACAGATACGCAGTATTTT; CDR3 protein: CASSLFRSGSTDTQYF
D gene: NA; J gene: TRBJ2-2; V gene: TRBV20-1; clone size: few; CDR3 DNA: TGCAGTGCTAGAGATGCAGGCGCGAACACCGGGGAGCTGTTTTTT; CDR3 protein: CSARDAGANTGELFF
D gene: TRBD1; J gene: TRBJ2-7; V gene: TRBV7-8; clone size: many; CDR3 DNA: TGTGCCAGCAGCTTAGCGGGGGGACAGGGGTGGAAAGAGCAGTACTTC; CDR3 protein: CASSLAGGQGWKEQYF
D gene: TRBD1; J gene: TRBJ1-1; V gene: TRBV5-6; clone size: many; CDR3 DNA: TGTGCCAGCAGCTGGACAGGGAGTACTGAAGCTTTCTTT; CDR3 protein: CASSWTGSTEAFF
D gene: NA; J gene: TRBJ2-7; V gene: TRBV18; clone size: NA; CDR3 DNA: TGTGCCAGCTCACCCGACAGGCAATCTGGGGAGCAGTACTTC; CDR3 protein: CASSPDRQSGEQYF